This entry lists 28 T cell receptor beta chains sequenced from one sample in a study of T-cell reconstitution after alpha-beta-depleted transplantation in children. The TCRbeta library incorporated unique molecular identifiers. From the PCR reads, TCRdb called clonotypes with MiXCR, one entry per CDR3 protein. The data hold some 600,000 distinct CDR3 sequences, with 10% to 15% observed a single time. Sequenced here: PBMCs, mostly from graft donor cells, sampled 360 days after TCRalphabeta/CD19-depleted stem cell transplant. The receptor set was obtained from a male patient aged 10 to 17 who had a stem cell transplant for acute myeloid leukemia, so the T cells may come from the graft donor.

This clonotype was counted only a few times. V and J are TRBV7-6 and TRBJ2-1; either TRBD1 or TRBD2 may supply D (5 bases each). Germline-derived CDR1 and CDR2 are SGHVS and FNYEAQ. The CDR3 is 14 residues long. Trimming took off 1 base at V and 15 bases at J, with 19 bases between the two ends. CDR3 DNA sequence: TGTGCCAGCAGCTTAGGTGGGACCCCCGGGCAGTGGTTCTTC. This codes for CASSLGGTPGQWFF.

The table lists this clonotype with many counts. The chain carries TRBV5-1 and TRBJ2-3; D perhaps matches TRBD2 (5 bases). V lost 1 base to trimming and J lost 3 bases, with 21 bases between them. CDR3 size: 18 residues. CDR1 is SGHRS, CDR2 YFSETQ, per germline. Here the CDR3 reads CASSLTPTTPRETDTQYF. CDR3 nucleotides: TGCGCCAGCAGCTTGACGCCGACTACCCCGCGAGAGACAGATACGCAGTATTTT.

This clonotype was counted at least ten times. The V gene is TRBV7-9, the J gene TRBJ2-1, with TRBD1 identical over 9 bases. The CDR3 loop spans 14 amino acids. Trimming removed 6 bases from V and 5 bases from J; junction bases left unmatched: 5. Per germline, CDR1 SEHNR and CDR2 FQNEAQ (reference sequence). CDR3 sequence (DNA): TGTGCCAGCAGGCCGGGACAGGGTAACAATGAGCAGTTCTTC. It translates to CASRPGQGNNEQFF.

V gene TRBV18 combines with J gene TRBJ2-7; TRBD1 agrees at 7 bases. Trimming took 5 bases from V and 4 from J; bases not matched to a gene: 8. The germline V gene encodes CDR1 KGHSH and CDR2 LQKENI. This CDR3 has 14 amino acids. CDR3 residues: CASSTTGNGYEQYF. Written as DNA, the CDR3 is TGTGCCAGCTCAACGACAGGGAATGGGTACGAGCAGTACTTC.

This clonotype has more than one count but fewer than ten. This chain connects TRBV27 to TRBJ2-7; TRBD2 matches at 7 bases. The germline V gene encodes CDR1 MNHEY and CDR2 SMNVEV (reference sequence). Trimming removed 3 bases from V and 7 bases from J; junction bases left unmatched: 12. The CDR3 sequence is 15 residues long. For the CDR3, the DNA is TGTGCCAGCAGTTTTTTCCCCCCCGGGGAGGGAGAGCAGTACTTC. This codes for CASSFFPPGEGEQYF.

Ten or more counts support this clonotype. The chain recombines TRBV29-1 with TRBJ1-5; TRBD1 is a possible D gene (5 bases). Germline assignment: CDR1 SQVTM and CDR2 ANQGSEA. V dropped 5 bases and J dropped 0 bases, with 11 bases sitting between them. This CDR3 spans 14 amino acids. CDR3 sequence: CSVREGYSNQPQHF. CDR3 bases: TGCAGCGTTCGAGAGGGGTATAGCAATCAGCCCCAGCATTTT.

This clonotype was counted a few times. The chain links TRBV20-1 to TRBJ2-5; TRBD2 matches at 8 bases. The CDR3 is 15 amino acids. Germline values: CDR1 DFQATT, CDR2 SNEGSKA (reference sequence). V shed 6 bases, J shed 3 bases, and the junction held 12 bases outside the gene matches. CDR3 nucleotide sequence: TGCAGTGCCCGAGCGGGAGCCATCAGGGAAGAGACCCAGTACTTC. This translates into CSARAGAIREETQYF.

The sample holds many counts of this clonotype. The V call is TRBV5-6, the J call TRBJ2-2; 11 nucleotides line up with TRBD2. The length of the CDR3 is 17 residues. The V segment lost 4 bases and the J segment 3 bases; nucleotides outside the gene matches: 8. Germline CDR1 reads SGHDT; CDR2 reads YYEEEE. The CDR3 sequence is CASSQAGLADYTGELFF. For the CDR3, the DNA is TGTGCCAGCAGCCAGGCGGGACTAGCGGACTACACCGGGGAGCTGTTTTTT.

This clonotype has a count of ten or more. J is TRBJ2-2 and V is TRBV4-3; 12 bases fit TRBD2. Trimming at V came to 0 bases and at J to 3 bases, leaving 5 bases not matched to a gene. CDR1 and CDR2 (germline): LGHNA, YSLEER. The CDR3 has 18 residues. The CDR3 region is CASSQEGLAGGYTGELFF. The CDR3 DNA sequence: TGCGCCAGCAGCCAAGAAGGGCTAGCGGGAGGGTACACCGGGGAGCTGTTTTTT.

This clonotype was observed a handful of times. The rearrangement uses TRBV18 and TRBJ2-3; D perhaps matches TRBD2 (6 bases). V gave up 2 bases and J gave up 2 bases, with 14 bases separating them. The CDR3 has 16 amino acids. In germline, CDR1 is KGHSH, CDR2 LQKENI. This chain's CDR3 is CASSPWPGLATDTQYF. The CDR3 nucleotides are TGTGCCAGCTCACCATGGCCGGGACTCGCCACAGATACGCAGTATTTT.

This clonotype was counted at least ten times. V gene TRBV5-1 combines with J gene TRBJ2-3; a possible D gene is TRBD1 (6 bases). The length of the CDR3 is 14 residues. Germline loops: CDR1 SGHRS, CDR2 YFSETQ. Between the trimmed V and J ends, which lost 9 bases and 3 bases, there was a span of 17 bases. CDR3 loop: CATRGMVQTDTQYF. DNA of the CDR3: TGCGCCACCAGGGGAATGGTGCAAACAGATACGCAGTATTTT.

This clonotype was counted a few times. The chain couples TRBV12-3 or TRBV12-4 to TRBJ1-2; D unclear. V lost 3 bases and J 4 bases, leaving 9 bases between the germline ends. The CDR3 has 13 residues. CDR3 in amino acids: CASSLLESYGYTF. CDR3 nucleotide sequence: TGTGCCAGCAGTTTGTTGGAGAGCTATGGCTACACCTTC.

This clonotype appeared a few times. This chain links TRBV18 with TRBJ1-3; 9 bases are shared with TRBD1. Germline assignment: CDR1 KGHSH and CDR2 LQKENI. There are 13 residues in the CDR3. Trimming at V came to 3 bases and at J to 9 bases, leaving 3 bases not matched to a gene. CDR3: CASSPDRGSTIYF. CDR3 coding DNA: TGTGCCAGCTCACCGGACAGGGGCAGCACCATATATTTT.

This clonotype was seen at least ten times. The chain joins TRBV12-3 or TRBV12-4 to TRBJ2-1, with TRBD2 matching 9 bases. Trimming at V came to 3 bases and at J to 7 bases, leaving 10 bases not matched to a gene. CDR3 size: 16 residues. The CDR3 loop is CASSFLGGRAGNEQFF. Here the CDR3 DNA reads TGTGCCAGCAGTTTTTTGGGCGGGAGGGCCGGGAATGAGCAGTTCTTC.

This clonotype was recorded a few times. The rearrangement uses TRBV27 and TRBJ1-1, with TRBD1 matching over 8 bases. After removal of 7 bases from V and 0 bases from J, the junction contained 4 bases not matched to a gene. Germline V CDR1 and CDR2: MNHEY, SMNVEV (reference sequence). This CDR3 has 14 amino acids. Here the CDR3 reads CASTKQGVNTEAFF. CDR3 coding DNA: TGTGCCAGCACCAAACAGGGGGTGAACACTGAAGCTTTCTTT.

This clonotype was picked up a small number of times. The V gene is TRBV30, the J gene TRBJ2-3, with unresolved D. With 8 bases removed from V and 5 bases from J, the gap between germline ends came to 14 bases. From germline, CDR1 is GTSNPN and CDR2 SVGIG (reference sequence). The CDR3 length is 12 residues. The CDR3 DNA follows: TGTGCCGCGGCGAGTCAGGAAGATACGCAGTATTTT. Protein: CAAASQEDTQYF.

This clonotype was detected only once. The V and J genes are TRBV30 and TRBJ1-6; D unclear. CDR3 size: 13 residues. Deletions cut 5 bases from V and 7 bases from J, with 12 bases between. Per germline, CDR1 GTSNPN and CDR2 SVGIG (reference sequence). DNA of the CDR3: TGTGCCTGGGCTCGGGATACGAATTCACCCCTCCACTTT. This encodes CAWARDTNSPLHF.

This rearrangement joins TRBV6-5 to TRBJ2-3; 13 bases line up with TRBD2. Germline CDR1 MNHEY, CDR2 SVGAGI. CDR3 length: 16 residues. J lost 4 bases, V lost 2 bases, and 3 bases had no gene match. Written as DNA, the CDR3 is TGTGCCAGCAGTTACGGGACTAGCGGGAAAGCAGATACGCAGTATTTT. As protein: CASSYGTSGKADTQYF.

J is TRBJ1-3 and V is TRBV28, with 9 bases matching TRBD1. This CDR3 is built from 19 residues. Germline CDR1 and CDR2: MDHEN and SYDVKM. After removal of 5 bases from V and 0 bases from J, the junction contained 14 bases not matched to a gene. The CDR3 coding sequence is TGTGCCAGCAGTCTCCTCTGGACAGGGGATCTCCTCTCTGGAAACACCATATATTTT. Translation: CASSLLWTGDLLSGNTIYF.

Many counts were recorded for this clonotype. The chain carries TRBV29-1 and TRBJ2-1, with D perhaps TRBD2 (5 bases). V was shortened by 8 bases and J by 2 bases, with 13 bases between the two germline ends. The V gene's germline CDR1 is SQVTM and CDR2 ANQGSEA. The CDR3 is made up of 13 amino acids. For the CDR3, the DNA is TGCAGCCCTTCTAGAGGGACCTACAATGAGCAGTTCTTC. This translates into CSPSRGTYNEQFF.

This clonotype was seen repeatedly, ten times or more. The CDR3, as DNA: TGTGCCAGCAGCTTAAGGGAGGGCTCCTACAATGAGCAGTTCTTC. It codes for CASSLREGSYNEQFF. This rearrangement joins TRBV27 to TRBJ2-1, with 7 bases identical to TRBD2. Trimming at V came to 6 bases and at J to 0 bases, leaving 5 bases not matched to a gene. CDR3 size: 15 residues. In germline, CDR1 is MNHEY, CDR2 SMNVEV (reference sequence).

The CDR3 region has the DNA TGTGCCAGCAGTTACAGGAGTAACTATGAGCAGTTCTTC. Translated: CASSYRSNYEQFF. The chain links TRBV28 to TRBJ2-1, with a tentative D call TRBD1 (5 bases). Germline-derived CDR1 and CDR2 are MDHEN and SYDVKM. Between the trimmed V and J ends, which lost 4 bases and 8 bases, there was a span of 12 bases. CDR3 length equals 13 residues.

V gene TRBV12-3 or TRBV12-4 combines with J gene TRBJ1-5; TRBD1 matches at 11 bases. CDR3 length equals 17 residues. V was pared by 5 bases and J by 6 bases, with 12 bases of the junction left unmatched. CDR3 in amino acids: CASSAQRGQGAGQPQHF. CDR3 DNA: TGTGCCAGCAGTGCGCAACGAGGACAGGGGGCCGGTCAGCCCCAGCATTTT.

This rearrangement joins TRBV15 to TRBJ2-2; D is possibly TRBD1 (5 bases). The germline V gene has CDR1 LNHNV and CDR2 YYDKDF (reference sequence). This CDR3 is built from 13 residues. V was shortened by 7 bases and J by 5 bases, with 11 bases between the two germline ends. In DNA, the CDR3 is TGTGCCACCAAGGGGATTCATACCGGGGAGCTGTTTTTT. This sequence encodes CATKGIHTGELFF.

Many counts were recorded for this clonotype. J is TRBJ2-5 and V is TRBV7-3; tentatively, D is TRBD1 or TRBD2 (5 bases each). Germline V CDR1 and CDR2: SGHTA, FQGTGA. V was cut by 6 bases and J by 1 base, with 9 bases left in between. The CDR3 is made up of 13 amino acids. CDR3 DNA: TGTGCCAGCAGTAGAGGGGTCCAAGAGACCCAGTACTTC. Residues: CASSRGVQETQYF.

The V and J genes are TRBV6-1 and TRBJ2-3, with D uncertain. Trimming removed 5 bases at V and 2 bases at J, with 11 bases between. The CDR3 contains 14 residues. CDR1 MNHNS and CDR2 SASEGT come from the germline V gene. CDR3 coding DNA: TGTGCCAGCAGTAAGGCAGTACACACAGATACGCAGTATTTT. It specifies CASSKAVHTDTQYF.

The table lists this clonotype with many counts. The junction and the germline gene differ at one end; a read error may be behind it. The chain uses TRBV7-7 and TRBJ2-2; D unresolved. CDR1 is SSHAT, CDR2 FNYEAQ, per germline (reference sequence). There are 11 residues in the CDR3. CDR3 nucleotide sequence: TGTGCTAGCAGCAACACCGGGGAGCTGTTTTTT. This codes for CASSNTGELFF.

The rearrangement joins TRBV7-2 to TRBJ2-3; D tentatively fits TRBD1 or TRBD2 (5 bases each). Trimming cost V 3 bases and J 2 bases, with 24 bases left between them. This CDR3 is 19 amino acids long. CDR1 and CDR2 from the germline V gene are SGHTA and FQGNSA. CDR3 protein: CASSFAVGGPMSLTDTQYF. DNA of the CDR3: TGTGCCAGCAGCTTTGCGGTTGGGGGACCAATGAGTCTCACAGATACGCAGTATTTT.